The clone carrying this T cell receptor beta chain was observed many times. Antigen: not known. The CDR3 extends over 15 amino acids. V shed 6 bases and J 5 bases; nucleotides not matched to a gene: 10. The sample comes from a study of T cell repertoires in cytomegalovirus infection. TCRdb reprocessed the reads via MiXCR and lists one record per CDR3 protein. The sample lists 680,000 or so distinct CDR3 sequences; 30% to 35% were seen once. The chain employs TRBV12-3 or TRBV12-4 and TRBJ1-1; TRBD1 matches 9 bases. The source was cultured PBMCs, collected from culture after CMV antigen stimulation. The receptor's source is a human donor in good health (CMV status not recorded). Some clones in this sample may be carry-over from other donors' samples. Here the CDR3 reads CASRMPGTGRTEAFF. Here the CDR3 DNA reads TGTGCCAGCAGGATGCCCGGGACAGGGAGGACTGAAGCTTTCTTT.